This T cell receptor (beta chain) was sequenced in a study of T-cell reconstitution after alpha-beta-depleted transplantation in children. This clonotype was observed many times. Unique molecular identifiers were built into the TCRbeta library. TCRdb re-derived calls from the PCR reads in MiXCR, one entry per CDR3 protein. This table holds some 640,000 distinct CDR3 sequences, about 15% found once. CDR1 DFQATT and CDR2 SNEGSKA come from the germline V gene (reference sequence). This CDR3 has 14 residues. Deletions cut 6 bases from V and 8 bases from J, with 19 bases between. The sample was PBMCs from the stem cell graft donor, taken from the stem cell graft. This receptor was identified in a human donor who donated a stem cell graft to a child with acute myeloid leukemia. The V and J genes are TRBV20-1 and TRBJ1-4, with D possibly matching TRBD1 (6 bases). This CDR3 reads CSARLGAEGEKLFF. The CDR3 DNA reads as TGCAGTGCGCGCCTGGGGGCGGAAGGGGAAAAACTGTTTTTT.